The clone carrying this TCR beta chain was found many times. Its matching antigen is unknown. Multiplex PCR employing 32 V and 13 J primers generated amplicons of the TCR beta CDR3. TCRdb reprocessed the multiplex PCR reads via MiXCR and lists one record per CDR3 protein. The table includes about 23,000 distinct CDR3 sequences, about 30% detected once. The CDR3 has 17 residues. CDR1 and CDR2 (germline): SGHRS, YFSETQ. Trimming cost V 6 bases and J 0 bases; bases outside gene matches: 12. This sample was taken from a study of immune heterogeneity within non-small cell lung tumors. Study-wide results and caveats: Recurring identical dominant CDR3 beta clonotypes were observed across tumor sites within a patient, together with site-unique high-frequency clones.

Bulk tumor genomic DNA was the template, and each sample received approximately 0.65 ug. Several spatially distant biopsies were obtained per primary tumor intraoperatively. Each patient presented with untreated, newly diagnosed non-small cell lung cancer and received curative surgery. The study drew donors from newly diagnosed non-small cell lung cancer patients having surgery with curative intent. The sequence derives from a man aged 35 to 55 with non-small cell lung cancer. The chain joins TRBV5-1 to TRBJ2-3; TRBD2 matches 8 bases. Sequencing was done on a sample of lung tumor tissue. CDR3: CASMGGLSGGSTDTQYF. CDR3 bases: TGCGCCAGCATGGGGGGACTAAGCGGGGGAAGCACAGATACGCAGTATTTT.